The 16 T cell receptor beta chains below come from one sample, sequenced in a study of blood T cell repertoires in COVID-19. Assay: immunoSEQ multiplex PCR; the TCRdb copy retains only in-frame clones and omits some. The sample lists 160,000 or so clones; around 80% were seen once. The sample comprised peripheral blood. The origin of the receptors is a woman aged 70-85 years with acute or convalescent COVID-19.

In this sample, this clone turned up once. V and J are TRBV27 and TRBJ1-2; 7 nucleotides agree with TRBD1. With 2 bases clipped from V and 2 bases from J, the junction kept 14 bases outside the gene matches. CDR3 length: 18 amino acids. Germline CDR1 MNHEY, CDR2 SMNVEV (reference sequence). The CDR3 nucleotides are TGTGCCAGCAGTTTACGCCTCCGGGACAGCGACCACAACTATGGCTACACCTTC. Amino acids: CASSLRLRDSDHNYGYTF.

This CDR3 reads CASSGTSGRIRYNEQFF. CDR3 DNA: TGTGCCAGCAGCGGGACTAGCGGGAGGATCAGGTACAATGAGCAGTTCTTC. The chain joins TRBV3-1 (or the pseudogene TRBV3-2) to TRBJ2-1; TRBD2 matches 15 bases. The germline V gene encodes CDR1 LGHDT and CDR2 YNNKEL (reference sequence). J was trimmed by 4 bases and V by 5 bases; bases with no gene match: 6. The CDR3 totals 17 residues.

This clone occurred a few times. The chain has TRBV7-2 and TRBJ1-2; 7 nucleotides match TRBD1. The ends lost 1 base at V and 7 bases at J; junction bases unmatched: 3. Germline CDR1 and CDR2: SGHTA and FQGNSA. The CDR3 contains 13 residues. CDR3 in DNA: TGTGCCAGCAGCTTAGGACAGGGTAGTGGCTACACCTTC. It translates to CASSLGQGSGYTF.

The chain recombines TRBV3-1 (or the pseudogene TRBV3-2) with TRBJ2-7, with 13 nucleotides matching TRBD2. There are 15 residues in the CDR3. V shed 4 bases, J shed 7 bases, and the junction held 7 bases outside the gene matches. CDR1 is LGHDT, CDR2 YNNKEL, per germline (reference sequence). The DNA of the CDR3 is TGTGCCAGCAGCCCCCGACTAGCGGGGGGTCTTGAGCAGTACTTC. This encodes CASSPRLAGGLEQYF.

This clone was detected only once. The genes are TRBV28 and TRBJ1-3, with TRBD1 matching 7 bases. Germline V gives CDR1 MDHEN, CDR2 SYDVKM. The V and J ends lost 7 bases and 2 bases, in that order; junction bases with no gene match: 14. The CDR3 has 17 residues. CDR3 nucleotides: TGTGCCAGCACCCAACCAAAGATAGGGACAGCTGGAAACACCATATATTTT. Its protein is CASTQPKIGTAGNTIYF.

This sequence joins TRBV11-3 and TRBJ1-1; no clear D. Trimming pared 5 bases from V and 2 bases from J, leaving 9 bases between. Germline loops: CDR1 SGHNT, CDR2 YENEEA. The CDR3 length is 13 residues. The CDR3 is CASSKHSNTEAFF. In DNA, the CDR3 is TGTGCCAGCAGCAAGCACAGTAACACTGAAGCTTTCTTT.

The V call is TRBV30, the J call TRBJ1-3; D ambiguous. There are 15 residues in the CDR3. CDR1 and CDR2 from the germline V gene are GTSNPN and SVGIG (reference sequence). V was trimmed by 1 base and J by 3 bases, leaving 13 bases between them. CDR3 region: CAWSGGSWGGNTIYF. The CDR3 DNA sequence: TGTGCCTGGAGTGGTGGGAGTTGGGGTGGAAACACCATATATTTT.

The chain carries TRBV6-5 and TRBJ1-1; D not certain. Germline V gene data show CDR1 as MNHEY and CDR2 as SVGAGI. The CDR3 totals 14 residues. V lost 7 bases and J 1 base, leaving 13 bases between the germline ends. The CDR3 loop reads CASTRGGPNTEAFF. CDR3 bases: TGTGCCAGCACCCGGGGAGGGCCGAACACTGAAGCTTTCTTT.

The chain joins TRBV7-8 to TRBJ2-5; TRBD2 agrees at 11 bases. The V segment lost 6 bases and the J segment 2 bases; nucleotides outside the gene matches: 2. From germline, CDR1 is SGHVS and CDR2 FQNEAQ. The CDR3 spans 14 residues. DNA for the CDR3: TGTGCCAGCAGGGGACTAGCGGTTCAAGAGACCCAGTACTTC. Protein product: CASRGLAVQETQYF. Looking up the rest from reference TRBV7-8 and TRBJ2-5 gives the full variable domain: GAGVSQSPRYKVAKRGQDVALRCDPISGHVSLFWYQQALGQGPEFLTYFQNEAQLDKSGLPSDRFFAERPEGSVSTLKIQRTQQEDSAVYLCASRGLAVQETQYFGPGTRLLVL.

The chain has TRBV30 and TRBJ1-5; D remains ambiguous. This CDR3 is built from 13 residues. Trimming stripped 3 bases from V and 2 bases from J, with 8 bases between. Looked up from germline, CDR1 is GTSNPN and CDR2 is SVGIG (reference sequence). The CDR3 DNA reads TGTGCCTGGAGGATATCGGGCAATCAGCCCCAGCATTTT. This gives the protein CAWRISGNQPQHF.

The chain uses TRBV5-6 and TRBJ1-2; 8 bases map to TRBD1. The V gene's germline CDR1 is SGHDT and CDR2 YYEEEE. V shed 4 bases, J shed 7 bases, and the junction held 6 bases outside the gene matches. CDR3 size: 13 residues. CDR3 residues: CASSTQGGGGYTF. For the CDR3, the DNA is TGTGCCAGCAGCACACAGGGGGGCGGTGGCTACACCTTC.

This chain joins TRBV13 and TRBJ2-2; 15 bases agree with TRBD2. The V segment lost 6 bases and the J segment 3 bases; nucleotides outside the gene matches: 8. The CDR3 spans 18 residues. The germline V gene has CDR1 PRHDT and CDR2 FYEKMQ (reference sequence). The CDR3 region is CASSFGLAGGPDTGELFF. Written as DNA, the CDR3 is TGTGCCAGCAGTTTCGGACTAGCGGGAGGGCCGGACACCGGGGAGCTGTTTTTT.

This chain links TRBV7-2 with TRBJ1-2; 7 bases are a match to TRBD1. The CDR3 covers 14 residues. The V segment lost 5 bases and the J segment 4 bases; nucleotides outside the gene matches: 7. The germline gives CDR1 SGHTA, CDR2 FQGNSA. CDR3 bases: TGTGCCAGCAGCAGGACGGGACAGCCCTATGGCTACACCTTC. It specifies CASSRTGQPYGYTF.

V is TRBV2 and J is TRBJ1-4; the D gene is possibly TRBD1 (5 bases). Looked up from germline, CDR1 is SNHLY and CDR2 is FYNNEI. V lost 6 bases to trimming and J lost 1 base, with 9 bases between them. The CDR3 is made up of 14 amino acids. In DNA form, the CDR3 reads TGTGCCAGCAGGGACGGGGGAACTAATGAAAAACTGTTTTTT. Translating it yields CASRDGGTNEKLFF.

The rearrangement links TRBV3-1 (or the pseudogene TRBV3-2) to TRBJ1-2; 9 positions match TRBD1. Germline trimming cut 4 bases from V and 5 bases from J; bases unmatched to any gene: 5. This CDR3 spans 14 amino acids. The germline V gene encodes CDR1 LGHDT and CDR2 YNNKEL (reference sequence). The CDR3 region is CASSPLQGAYGYTF. The DNA of the CDR3 is TGTGCCAGCAGCCCGTTACAGGGGGCATATGGCTACACCTTC.

The chain has TRBV19 and TRBJ2-7; D perhaps matches TRBD1 (5 bases). This CDR3 has 14 residues. From germline, CDR1 is LNHDA and CDR2 SQIVND (reference sequence). Trimming pared 1 base from V and 2 bases from J, leaving 9 bases between. The CDR3 protein is CASSIAQGTYEQYF. CDR3 nucleotides: TGTGCCAGTAGTATAGCTCAGGGAACCTACGAGCAGTACTTC. The full variable domain, with the rest looked up from reference TRBV19 and TRBJ2-7, is DGGITQSPKYLFRKEGQNVTLSCEQNLNHDAMYWYRQDPGQGLRLIYYSQIVNDFQKGDIAEGYSVSREKKESFPLTVTSAQKNPTAFYLCASSIAQGTYEQYFGPGTRLTVT.